This T cell receptor beta chain was identified during a study of shared clonotypes between healthy human individuals. Study-level information: Donors, aged 18 to 49, were a couple of women and a few men. For every donor, three CD4 naive, three CD4 memory, two CD8 naive and one CD8 memory plates were used.

Trimming cost V 6 bases and J 3 bases, with 8 bases left between them. This CDR3 spans 12 amino acids. Germline loops: CDR1 WNHNN, CDR2 SYGVQD (reference sequence). Naive CD8 populations comprised CD45RO-negative cells positively selected for CCR7, excluding terminally differentiated effector memory CD45RA+ cells. Study outcomes and limitations: Generally, naive subsets came out with larger estimated richness than memory subsets. Some clonotypes were shared by all four sorted-subset donors, while others were not shared. The non-shared ones had lower generation probabilities than the shared ones.

Data came from immunoSEQ multiplex PCR; TCRdb stores just in-frame clones and leaves some out. The table lists roughly 2,000,000 clones, 93% of them singletons. As concerns this clone: The antigen remains undetermined.

Sequencing was done on a sample of naive CD8+ T cells from PBMCs. This receptor was obtained from a man aged 18 to 30 in good health. Some clones in this sample may be carry-over from other donors' samples. The chain carries TRBV10-1 and TRBJ1-1; tentative D call: TRBD1 (5 bases). In DNA form, the CDR3 reads TGCGCCAGCAGCTCAGGGTACACTGAAGCTTTCTTT. Protein sequence: CASSSGYTEAFF.